These T cell receptor beta chains were read from a single sample in a study of blood T cell repertoires in COVID-19. The method was immunoSEQ multiplex PCR; TCRdb's version includes in-frame clones alone and lacks a portion of them. The sample consists of over 200,000 clones, 88% of them appearing once. Specimen: peripheral blood. These receptor sequences come from a woman in her 40s who had recovered from COVID-19. Both conserved end residues are part of each CDR3. A D gene is named only where the DNA matches it firmly. Clone sizes are given selectively: once, few, many, or a class where the clone is expanded.

>TRBV10-3|.|TRBJ2-7|.
TGTGCCATCAGTGAGTCGGGAACAGGGACGTTAACCTACGAGCAGTACTTC
CAISESGTGTLTYEQYF
>TRBV6-2/TRBV6-3|.|TRBJ2-7|.
TGTGCCAGCACCCCTAGCGACCCCTACGAGCAGTACTTC
CASTPSDPYEQYF
>TRBV30|TRBD2|TRBJ2-3|.
TGTGCCTGGAGTGTGGGACTAGCGGCAGATACGCAGTATTTT
CAWSVGLAADTQYF
>TRBV19|.|TRBJ1-2|.
TGTGCCAGTAGGAAGGGGCTCAACTATGGCTACACCTTC
CASRKGLNYGYTF
>TRBV5-4|.|TRBJ1-1|.
TGTGCCAGCAGCTCGAGAGGGCTCGAAGCTTTCTTT
CASSSRGLEAFF
>TRBV10-3|TRBD2|TRBJ2-7|few
TGTGCCATCAGTAGAATAGCGGGGAGCTCCTACGAGCAGTACTTC
CAISRIAGSSYEQYF
>TRBV11-3|.|TRBJ2-2|.
TGTGCCAGCAGCTTGGTGGCGGGGAGCCATAACACCGGGGAGCTGTTTTTT
CASSLVAGSHNTGELFF
>TRBV11-3|TRBD2|TRBJ2-3|once
TGTGCCAGCAGCAATACCGGGACTAGTTTTACAGATACGCAGTATTTT
CASSNTGTSFTDTQYF
>TRBV2|.|TRBJ2-6|.
TGTGCCAGCAGTTCCGGACTTAACTCTGGGGCCAACGTCCTGACTTTC
CASSSGLNSGANVLTF
>TRBV6-2/TRBV6-3|TRBD1|TRBJ2-3|.
TGTGCCAGCAGTTACGTGGACAGGGGCACAGATACGCAGTATTTT
CASSYVDRGTDTQYF
>TRBV5-1|.|TRBJ2-7|.
TGCGCCAGCAGCTTGGAGCCTAGTGTTTTCTACGAGCAGTACTTC
CASSLEPSVFYEQYF
>TRBV6-5|.|TRBJ1-1|.
TGTGCCAGCAGCCCCCAGGGGATAGGGACTGAAGCTTTCTTT
CASSPQGIGTEAFF
>TRBV7-2|TRBD1|TRBJ1-5|.
TGTGCCAGCAGCTCCGGACAGGGGTCTAATCAGCCCCAGCATTTT
CASSSGQGSNQPQHF
>TRBV7-2|.|TRBJ2-5|.
TGTGCCAGCAGCTTACAGGGGGGTCAAGAGACCCAGTACTTC
CASSLQGGQETQYF
>TRBV6-5|.|TRBJ1-2|once
TGTGCCAGCAGTCGCGACAGAAACTATGGCTACACCTTC
CASSRDRNYGYTF
>TRBV18|.|TRBJ2-6|.
TGTGCCAGCTCAATCTCACGGGGGAACTCGGCTGGGGCCAACGTCCTGACTTTC
CASSISRGNSAGANVLTF
>TRBV18|TRBD1|TRBJ1-1|.
TGTGCCAGCTCACCGACAGGGGTTCGGAACACTGAAGCTTTCTTT
CASSPTGVRNTEAFF